One and the same sample provided the 4 T cell receptor beta chains below, sequenced in a study of early T cells in non-severe SARS-CoV-2 infection. TCRdb reanalysed the 5' RACE reads using MiXCR and keeps one entry per CDR3 protein. The table includes about 64,000 distinct CDR3 sequences, roughly an eighth detected once. The material sequenced was whole blood, taken at baseline. The receptors originated from an adult who was a healthcare worker with PCR-confirmed SARS-CoV-2 infection or an uninfected control (not recorded which).

V is TRBV5-5 and J is TRBJ2-7, with D uncertain. Germline CDR1 is SGHKS and CDR2 is YYEKEE (reference sequence). This CDR3 has 13 residues. The V end was cut by 0 bases, the J end by 0 bases, with 4 bases between. The CDR3 loop reads CASSLVASYEQYF. CDR3 DNA sequence: TGTGCCAGCAGCTTGGTAGCCTCCTACGAGCAGTACTTC.

Only a few counts were recorded for this clonotype. This chain uses TRBV14 with TRBJ1-1; D call uncertain. V lost 0 bases and J lost 10, with 15 bases in between. Germline V lookup: CDR1 SGHDN, CDR2 FVKESK. This CDR3 has 14 amino acids. The CDR3 DNA reads as TGTGCCAGCAGCCAAGAAATCTCCACCAAGGGAGCTTTCTTT. Translation: CASSQEISTKGAFF.

This clonotype was picked up a small number of times. The rearrangement links TRBV12-3 or TRBV12-4 to TRBJ2-1; D is unresolved. V was cut by 6 bases and J by 5 bases, with 8 bases left in between. This CDR3 is 12 amino acids long. The CDR3 reads CASSKPDNEQFF. Here the CDR3 DNA reads TGTGCCAGCAGCAAACCGGACAATGAGCAGTTCTTC.

This clonotype was observed at least ten times. This chain links TRBV27 with TRBJ2-4; 10 bases line up with TRBD1. The CDR3 loop spans 16 amino acids. Germline CDR1 is MNHEY and CDR2 is SMNVEV (reference sequence). The J segment lost 4 bases and the V segment lost 2 bases, leaving 5 bases of the junction unmatched. DNA of the CDR3: TGTGCCAGCAGTTTACGGACAGGGGGGTCGAAAAACATTCAGTACTTC. Its translation: CASSLRTGGSKNIQYF.